Below, 6 T cell receptor beta chains from the same sample are listed, as sequenced in a study of T cells in Graves' hyperthyroidism and ophthalmopathy. RNA transcripts gave rise to amplified TCR beta CDR3 regions. The HTBI primer set drove a first-round RT-PCR of the TCR CDR3. In TCRdb, the multiplex PCR reads were re-called with MiXCR into one record per CDR3 protein. The table lists around 450,000 distinct CDR3 sequences, about 15% of them singletons. The sample comprised blood. Source of these receptors: a woman under 30 with Graves' hyperthyroidism.

V gene TRBV5-5 combines with J gene TRBJ2-7; TRBD1 matches at 8 bases. Looked up from germline, CDR1 is SGHKS and CDR2 is YYEKEE (reference sequence). The CDR3 length is 14 residues. V dropped 2 bases and J dropped 6; count of bases not matched to a gene: 7. The CDR3 coding sequence is TGTGCCAGCAGCTTCCCGGGACAGGAGGGCGAGCAGTACTTC. Encoded protein: CASSFPGQEGEQYF.

Turning to this clonotype: A much larger clone lies a single base off, so this may be a read error. The rearrangement joins TRBV30 to TRBJ2-3; a weak D match, TRBD1 (5 bases). The CDR3 contains 13 residues. Looked up from germline, CDR1 is GTSNPN and CDR2 is SVGIG (reference sequence). CDR3 protein: CAWSVTGTDAQYF. The DNA for the CDR3 is TGTGCCTGGAGTGTAACAGGCACAGATGCGCAGTATTTT. The full variable domain, in which reference TRBV30 and TRBJ2-3 provide the parts outside the CDR3, is SQTIHQWPATLVQPVGSPLSLECTVEGTSNPNLYWYRQAAGRGLQLLFYSVGIGQISSEVPQNLSASRPQDRQFILSSKKLLLSDSGFYLCAWSVTGTDAQYFGPGTRLTVL.

The chain combines TRBV13 with TRBJ2-1; the D gene is possibly TRBD2 (5 bases). This CDR3 spans 15 amino acids. V lost 0 bases to trimming and J lost 1 base, with 7 bases between them. CDR1 and CDR2 (germline): PRHDT, FYEKMQ (reference sequence). The CDR3 nucleotides are TGTGCCAGCAGCTTAGGAGCGGCTTCCTACAATGAGCAGTTCTTC. It specifies CASSLGAASYNEQFF.

This clonotype came up many times. The chain has TRBV12-5 and TRBJ1-1; 9 bases match TRBD1. The CDR3 has 16 residues. V was pared by 7 bases and J by 3 bases, with 12 bases of the junction left unmatched. From germline, CDR1 is LGHNT and CDR2 FRNRAP. CDR3: CASARERTGVHTEAFF. DNA for the CDR3: TGTGCTAGTGCCCGAGAAAGGACAGGGGTTCACACTGAAGCTTTCTTT.

The chain is built from TRBV12-3 or TRBV12-4 and TRBJ2-3, with 14 bases identical to TRBD2. The CDR3 has 16 residues. V was pared by 4 bases and J by 6 bases, with 6 bases of the junction left unmatched. In nucleotides, the CDR3 is TGTGCCAGCAGTTCGAGGACTAGCGGGGGGCCGGATACGCAGTATTTT. Translated: CASSSRTSGGPDTQYF.

Many counts were recorded for this clonotype. The V and J genes are TRBV29-1 and TRBJ1-2; D gene unclear. The CDR3 covers 12 residues. Germline CDR1 reads SQVTM; CDR2 reads ANQGSEA. Trimming left V 3 bases short and J 3 bases short, with 8 bases between. CDR3 residues: CSVEARHYGYTF. In nucleotides, the CDR3 is TGCAGCGTTGAGGCCAGACACTATGGCTACACCTTC.